One sample yielded the 25 T cell receptor beta chains listed below, sequenced in a study of cytomegalovirus exposure and HLA in healthy donors. Primers: 60 Vbeta forward and 13 Jbeta reverse. Some clones are missing from TCRdb's copy, which holds only in-frame ones; the method was immunoSEQ multiplex PCR. This sample has about 98,000 clones, with around 80% found just once. Material for sequencing was PBMCs. The receptors stem from a man aged 18 to 29 in good health and CMV-seropositive.

This chain links TRBV7-7 with TRBJ2-7; maybe TRBD1 (6 bases). The CDR3 sequence is 14 residues long. The V end lost 2 bases, the J end lost 1 base, and 9 bases lay between the germline ends. The germline CDR1 and CDR2 sequences are SSHAT and FNYEAQ (reference sequence). CDR3 sequence: CASSLNRDSYEQYF. The CDR3 DNA follows: TGTGCCAGCAGCTTAAACAGGGATTCCTACGAGCAGTACTTC.

This chain connects TRBV7-5 to TRBJ1-2; the D call of TRBD1 is as the table states it, not checked on the DNA. TRBV7-5 is termed a pseudogene. The CDR3 is 15 amino acids. Here the CDR3 reads CVRSLLYWAHYGYTF. CDR3 nucleotide sequence: TGTGTCAGAAGCTTATTGTATTGGGCCCACTATGGCTACACCTTC.

V and J are TRBV27 and TRBJ1-6; TRBD1 matches 8 bases. The ends lost 1 base at V and 0 bases at J; junction bases unmatched: 11. The CDR3 consists of 20 residues. Germline V gives CDR1 MNHEY, CDR2 SMNVEV (reference sequence). The CDR3 nucleotides are TGTGCCAGCAGTTTATACTTCCTCCGGACAGGGAGCTCCTATAATTCACCCCTCCACTTT. It encodes CASSLYFLRTGSSYNSPLHF.

This chain links TRBV27 with TRBJ2-3; D ambiguous. The ends were cut back, 5 bases at V and 4 bases at J, with 7 bases in the middle. This CDR3 region has 12 residues. CDR1 and CDR2 (germline): MNHEY, SMNVEV (reference sequence). CDR3 nucleotides: TGTGCCAGCAGTGGCCGTTCAGATACGCAGTATTTT. Amino acids: CASSGRSDTQYF.

V usage is TRBV5-1 and J usage is TRBJ2-5; TRBD1 agrees at 8 bases. The J segment lost 1 base and the V segment lost 3 bases, leaving 5 bases of the junction unmatched. Germline CDR1 and CDR2: SGHRS and YFSETQ. There are 15 residues in the CDR3. The CDR3 bases are TGCGCCAGCAGCTACAACAGGGGGTCCCAAGAGACCCAGTACTTC. It is translated as CASSYNRGSQETQYF.

This sequence joins TRBV5-1 and TRBJ1-2; D ambiguous. The CDR3 runs 13 residues. Trimming took off 1 base at V and 1 base at J, with 5 bases between the two ends. Germline-derived CDR1 and CDR2 are SGHRS and YFSETQ. The chain's CDR3 is CASSLSRNYGYTF. The CDR3, as DNA: TGCGCCAGCAGCTTGTCCCGTAACTATGGCTACACCTTC. The full variable domain, completed using reference TRBV5-1 and TRBJ1-2, is KAGVTQTPRYLIKTRGQQVTLSCSPISGHRSVSWYQQTPGQGLQFLFEYFSETQRNKGNFPGRFSGRQFSNSRSEMNVSTLELGDSALYLCASSLSRNYGYTFGSGTRLTVV.

J is TRBJ2-3 and V is TRBV6-6; 10 bases match TRBD2. This CDR3 comprises 14 residues. V lost 5 bases to trimming and J lost 11 bases; unmatched junction nucleotides: 10. Germline CDR1 reads MNHNY; CDR2 reads SVGAGI (reference sequence). CDR3 protein: CASSVSGGAGGQYF. For the CDR3, the DNA is TGTGCCAGCAGTGTAAGCGGGGGGGCCGGTGGGCAGTATTTT.

CDR3 nucleotide sequence: TGTGCCAGCAGTTATGCTTTCGAGCCCTACAATGAGCAGTTCTTC. Amino acid sequence: CASSYAFEPYNEQFF. This chain joins TRBV6-5 and TRBJ2-1, with no clear D. Per the germline V gene, CDR1 is MNHEY and CDR2 is SVGAGI. This CDR3 has 15 residues. V lost 3 bases to trimming and J lost 2 bases, with 11 bases between them.

This clone was counted between two and nine times. This rearrangement joins TRBV5-5 to TRBJ2-7; TRBD1 agrees at 8 bases. Germline-derived CDR1 and CDR2 are SGHKS and YYEKEE (reference sequence). The length of the CDR3 is 14 residues. Unmatched junction bases numbered 9, after V lost 7 bases and J lost 3 bases. This CDR3 is CASGLRQGHYEQYF. CDR3 coding DNA: TGTGCCAGCGGCCTTAGACAGGGGCACTACGAGCAGTACTTC.

The J gene is TRBJ2-7, the V gene TRBV11-2; the D is unclear. V was cut by 1 base and J by 2 bases, with 12 bases left in between. From germline, CDR1 is SGHAT and CDR2 FQNNGV. The CDR3 is 15 amino acids. CDR3 bases: TGTGCCAGCAGCTTAGCTACCCCCCCGACCTACGAGCAGTACTTC. It yields the protein CASSLATPPTYEQYF. The variable domain in full, completed from reference TRBV11-2 and TRBJ2-7, reads EAGVAQSPRYKIIEKRQSVAFWCNPISGHATLYWYQQILGQGPKLLIQFQNNGVVDDSQLPKDRFSAERLKGVDSTLKIQPAKLEDSAVYLCASSLATPPTYEQYFGPGTRLTVT.

This clone was detected only a few times. The V gene is TRBV10-1, the J gene TRBJ1-5; 9 positions match TRBD1. Trimming took 7 bases from V and 5 from J; bases not matched to a gene: 9. Germline V gives CDR1 WNHNN, CDR2 SYGVQD (reference sequence). This CDR3 contains 15 residues. The DNA for the CDR3 is TGCGCCAGCATCTTACAGGGGGCCACATATCAGCCCCAGCATTTT. Translation gives CASILQGATYQPQHF.

The genes are TRBV6-4 and TRBJ2-3; 8 positions agree with TRBD2. Germline-derived CDR1 and CDR2 are MRHNA and SNTAGT. This CDR3 region has 15 residues. Trimming cost V 3 bases and J 5 bases; bases outside gene matches: 7. In DNA, the CDR3 is TGTGCCAGCAGTGAGAACGGGGGGGCGGGAGATACGCAGTATTTT. It translates to CASSENGGAGDTQYF.

J is TRBJ1-2 and V is TRBV16; tentative D call: TRBD1 (5 bases). Per the germline V gene, CDR1 is KGHSY and CDR2 is FQNENV. V dropped 4 bases and J dropped 6 bases, with 15 bases sitting between them. The CDR3 covers 14 residues. This CDR3 reads CASSRHPGLDGYTF. DNA of the CDR3: TGTGCCAGCAGCCGGCACCCAGGGCTGGATGGCTACACCTTC.

This chain connects TRBV5-1 to TRBJ1-1; TRBD1 matches 7 bases. Germline values: CDR1 SGHRS, CDR2 YFSETQ. This CDR3 has 15 residues. Trimming at V came to 4 bases and at J to 2 bases, leaving 8 bases not matched to a gene. The DNA for the CDR3 is TGCGCCAGCAGCACGGACGGACAGGTAAACACTGAAGCTTTCTTT. Its translation: CASSTDGQVNTEAFF. Variable domain in full (rest from reference TRBV5-1 and TRBJ1-1): KAGVTQTPRYLIKTRGQQVTLSCSPISGHRSVSWYQQTPGQGLQFLFEYFSETQRNKGNFPGRFSGRQFSNSRSEMNVSTLELGDSALYLCASSTDGQVNTEAFFGQGTRLTVV.

This clone occurred a few times. This chain connects TRBV30 to TRBJ2-3; D uncertain. Looked up from germline, CDR1 is GTSNPN and CDR2 is SVGIG (reference sequence). The CDR3 extends over 12 amino acids. Trimming removed 0 bases at V and 5 bases at J, with 6 bases between. The CDR3 nucleotides read TGTGCCTGGAGTGTACTTGTAGATACGCAGTATTTT. It yields the protein CAWSVLVDTQYF.

The rearrangement uses TRBV30 and TRBJ2-7; D unresolved. V was cut by 2 bases and J by 2 bases, with 7 bases left in between. The CDR3 runs to 12 residues. CDR1 and CDR2 from the germline V gene are GTSNPN and SVGIG (reference sequence). CDR3: CAWSSETYEQYF. The CDR3 nucleotides read TGTGCCTGGAGTTCCGAGACCTACGAGCAGTACTTC.

The chain links TRBV7-9 to TRBJ1-1; perhaps TRBD1 as D (5 bases). The CDR3 length is 12 residues. The germline V and J ends were trimmed by 1 base and 7 bases, with 7 bases remaining between them. Germline loops: CDR1 SEHNR, CDR2 FQNEAQ (reference sequence). The CDR3 here is CASSLETVEAFF. In nucleotides, the CDR3 is TGTGCCAGCAGCTTAGAGACAGTTGAAGCTTTCTTT.

This chain uses TRBV18 with TRBJ2-1, with D perhaps matching TRBD1 (6 bases). There are 14 residues in the CDR3. Per germline, CDR1 KGHSH and CDR2 LQKENI. V lost 5 bases and J lost 5, with 13 bases in between. CDR3 coding DNA: TGTGCCAGCTCATTAGGACAGCAACACAATGAGCAGTTCTTC. Protein product: CASSLGQQHNEQFF.

The sample holds a few counts of this clone. The V gene is TRBV15, the J gene TRBJ2-1; a possible D gene is TRBD1 (5 bases). V was cut by 5 bases and J by 6 bases, with 23 bases left in between. CDR1 and CDR2 from the germline V gene are LNHNV and YYDKDF (reference sequence). The CDR3 consists of 17 residues. The CDR3 sequence is CATSRSFTDRLFNEQFF. The DNA for the CDR3 is TGTGCCACCAGCCGCTCCTTTACCGACAGATTGTTCAATGAGCAGTTCTTC. The whole variable domain, remainder taken from reference TRBV15 and TRBJ2-1, is DAMVIQNPRYQVTQFGKPVTLSCSQTLNHNVMYWYQQKSSQAPKLLFHYYDKDFNNEADTPDNFQSRRPNTSFCFLDIRSPGLGDTAMYLCATSRSFTDRLFNEQFFGPGTRLTVL.

The sample holds one count of this clone. This chain joins TRBV10-1 and TRBJ2-5; no reliable D call. This CDR3 region has 13 residues. V was shortened by 2 bases and J by 5 bases, with 9 bases between the two germline ends. Per the germline V gene, CDR1 is WNHNN and CDR2 is SYGVQD (reference sequence). The CDR3 region is CASSESIGETQYF. In DNA, the CDR3 is TGCGCCAGCAGTGAGAGTATCGGGGAGACCCAGTACTTC.

The chain uses TRBV2 and TRBJ2-7, with 7 bases lining up with TRBD1. The ends lost 4 bases at V and 3 bases at J; junction bases unmatched: 6. The CDR3 spans 14 residues. Germline CDR1 is SNHLY and CDR2 is FYNNEI. As DNA, the CDR3 is TGTGCCAGCAGTGTGACAGGGAATCTCTACGAGCAGTACTTC. It encodes CASSVTGNLYEQYF.

The genes are TRBV13 and TRBJ2-7; TRBD2 matches at 9 bases. In germline, CDR1 is PRHDT, CDR2 FYEKMQ (reference sequence). The CDR3 spans 14 residues. Unmatched junction bases numbered 6, after V lost 5 bases and J lost 4 bases. CDR3 sequence reads: CASSPRRGGYEQYF. CDR3 coding DNA: TGTGCCAGCAGCCCTCGGCGGGGGGGGTACGAGCAGTACTTC. The full variable domain, completed using reference TRBV13 and TRBJ2-7, is AAGVIQSPRHLIKEKRETATLKCYPIPRHDTVYWYQQGPGQDPQFLISFYEKMQSDKGSIPDRFSAQQFSDYHSELNMSSLELGDSALYFCASSPRRGGYEQYFGPGTRLTVT.

The gene calls are TRBV4-2 and TRBJ2-3; D unresolved. The CDR3 runs to 13 residues. CDR1 LGHNA and CDR2 YNFKEQ come from the germline V gene. Trimming stripped 0 bases from V and 6 bases from J, with 7 bases between. The CDR3 DNA follows: TGTGCCAGCAGCCAAGATTCGGGTGATACGCAGTATTTT. Its translation is CASSQDSGDTQYF.

Only one count was recorded for this clone. The chain employs TRBV30 and TRBJ1-2; TRBD1 might be the D (5 bases). The CDR3 consists of 14 residues. Per the germline V gene, CDR1 is GTSNPN and CDR2 is SVGIG (reference sequence). Trimming took off 2 bases at V and 6 bases at J, with 16 bases between the two ends. The DNA for the CDR3 is TGTGCCTGGAGTCCGCCTTTGGTGGGGCATGGCTACACCTTC. Translation gives CAWSPPLVGHGYTF.

The chain carries TRBV7-9 and TRBJ2-7; the match to TRBD1 covers 9 bases. This CDR3 has 16 residues. Germline V gene sequence: CDR1 SEHNR, CDR2 FQNEAQ (reference sequence). Trimming removed 5 bases from V and 0 bases from J; junction bases left unmatched: 8. The CDR3 reads CASSPRQGGASYEQYF. Written as DNA, the CDR3 is TGTGCCAGCAGCCCTCGACAGGGGGGGGCCTCCTACGAGCAGTACTTC.